Following are 12 T cell receptor beta chains from one sample sequenced in a study of T cells after yellow fever vaccination. TCRdb re-called the 5' RACE reads with MiXCR, one entry per CDR3 protein. The sample includes 300,000 to 400,000 distinct CDR3 sequences, roughly 8.7% of them seen just once. Material: PBMCs, obtained on the day of the first yellow fever vaccination. The receptors here all came from a man in his late teens or twenties who received the YFV17D yellow fever vaccine.

This clonotype was found many times. The chain combines TRBV3-1 with TRBJ2-2; 10 bases fit TRBD1. The CDR3 is 15 amino acids. V was pared by 6 bases and J by 3 bases, with 4 bases of the junction left unmatched. The germline CDR1 and CDR2 sequences are LGHDT and YNNKEL (reference sequence). The CDR3 coding sequence is TGTGCCAGCAGTCCCGGGACAGGGGACACCGGGGAGCTGTTTTTT. It yields the protein CASSPGTGDTGELFF.

The table lists this clonotype with many counts. The chain is built from TRBV15 and TRBJ2-1; TRBD1 or TRBD2 may be the D gene (5 bases each). The V end lost 4 bases, the J end lost 5 bases, and 12 bases lay between the germline ends. CDR3 size: 14 residues. Germline V gives CDR1 LNHNV, CDR2 YYDKDF (reference sequence). This CDR3 is CATSIGTPNNEQFF. CDR3 nucleotide sequence: TGTGCCACCAGCATTGGGACCCCAAACAATGAGCAGTTCTTC.

The chain combines TRBV5-1 with TRBJ2-3; D perhaps matches TRBD1 (5 bases). Trimming pared 4 bases from V and 5 bases from J, leaving 11 bases between. CDR1 and CDR2 from the germline V gene are SGHRS and YFSETQ. This CDR3 contains 13 residues. The CDR3 loop is CASSEDIRDTQYF. CDR3 sequence (DNA): TGCGCCAGCAGCGAGGACATTCGAGATACGCAGTATTTT.

This clonotype occurred a few times. The chain links TRBV6-1 to TRBJ1-2; a weak D match, TRBD1 (5 bases). CDR3 length: 13 amino acids. The germline gives CDR1 MNHNS, CDR2 SASEGT. The V end lost 5 bases, the J end lost 4 bases, and 11 bases lay between the germline ends. Here the CDR3 DNA reads TGTGCCAGCAGTCCGACAGACCCCTATGGCTACACCTTC. It encodes CASSPTDPYGYTF.

This clonotype was picked up many times. The CDR3 protein is CASSPGRDQPQHF. CDR3 DNA sequence: TGTGCCAGCTCACCGGGGAGGGATCAGCCCCAGCATTTT. The V and J genes are TRBV18 and TRBJ1-5; D not resolved. This CDR3 is built from 13 residues. The V gene's germline CDR1 is KGHSH and CDR2 LQKENI. V was trimmed by 3 bases and J by 5 bases, leaving 8 bases between them.

This clonotype was detected only a few times. The chain recombines TRBV12-3 or TRBV12-4 with TRBJ2-7; D gene unclear. The CDR3 loop spans 14 amino acids. Trimming took off 2 bases at V and 0 bases at J, with 8 bases between the two ends. DNA for the CDR3: TGTGCCAGCAGTTTACGGTGGCTCTCCTACGAGCAGTACTTC. Amino acids: CASSLRWLSYEQYF.

This chain uses TRBV20-1 with TRBJ1-5; TRBD1 aligns across 10 bases. The V segment lost 3 bases and the J segment 7 bases; nucleotides outside the gene matches: 12. CDR1 and CDR2 from the germline V gene are DFQATT and SNEGSKA (reference sequence). CDR3 length: 16 residues. CDR3 nucleotide sequence: TGCAGTGCTAGGATTTGGGACAGGGGTGTAGGACAGCCCCAGCATTTT. This encodes CSARIWDRGVGQPQHF.

V and J are TRBV28 and TRBJ2-1; 9 nucleotides align to TRBD1. The germline V gene encodes CDR1 MDHEN and CDR2 SYDVKM. The CDR3 length is 15 residues. Trimming cost V 7 bases and J 8 bases; bases outside gene matches: 12. Here the CDR3 DNA reads TGTGCCAGCATTGGAAGGGGGACAGGGAGGTATGAGCAGTTCTTC. Translation: CASIGRGTGRYEQFF.

This clonotype was observed many times. The chain has TRBV12-3 or TRBV12-4 and TRBJ2-7; D is perhaps TRBD2 (6 bases). The CDR3 has 11 amino acids. Trimming removed 6 bases from V and 5 bases from J, with 8 bases in between. Here the CDR3 reads CASSGSDEQYF. CDR3 DNA: TGTGCCAGCAGCGGGAGCGACGAGCAGTACTTC.

This clonotype was recorded a few times. The genes are TRBV6-2 or TRBV6-3 and TRBJ2-3; unclear D gene. Germline lookup yields CDR1 MNHEY and CDR2 SVGEGT. The V and J ends lost 6 bases and 3 bases respectively, with 16 bases between them. CDR3 length equals 15 residues. CDR3 nucleotides: TGTGCCAGCAGACGAATAGGTTCCGGGACAGATACGCAGTATTTT. This sequence encodes CASRRIGSGTDTQYF.

V gene TRBV5-1 combines with J gene TRBJ1-5; D might be TRBD1 (5 bases). This CDR3 is 15 amino acids long. Germline V gene sequence: CDR1 SGHRS, CDR2 YFSETQ. V was clipped by 5 bases and J by 3 bases, with 15 bases between them. The CDR3 region is CASSFGGDPNQPQHF. CDR3 sequence (DNA): TGCGCCAGCAGTTTCGGGGGGGACCCCAATCAGCCCCAGCATTTT.

The gene calls are TRBV5-1 and TRBJ2-3; 8 bases match TRBD2. The CDR3 totals 15 residues. CDR1 SGHRS and CDR2 YFSETQ come from the germline V gene. V lost 4 bases and J lost 4; bases outside the gene matches: 8. The DNA of the CDR3 is TGCGCCAGCAGCCTACTCCGGGGGGGCCCAGATACGCAGTATTTT. This codes for CASSLLRGGPDTQYF. Filled out from reference TRBV5-1 and TRBJ2-3, the complete variable domain reads KAGVTQTPRYLIKTRGQQVTLSCSPISGHRSVSWYQQTPGQGLQFLFEYFSETQRNKGNFPGRFSGRQFSNSRSEMNVSTLELGDSALYLCASSLLRGGPDTQYFGPGTRLTVL.